The TCR beta chain under discussion was sequenced for a study of CD8+CD57+ T cells in acquired aplastic anemia. Study context: Mean DNA quantity obtained from sorted CD4+ and CD8+ cells was 2.5 to 4 ug. The average read count for CD4+ cells in healthy donors was some 11 million.

Study-level points and caveats: Patients and controls had CD8+ Simpson's diversity values that were not significantly distinct. The number of CD8+ CDR3 sequences shared by patients and controls was roughly 30.

About this clonotype: Its specificity is unknown. Its ends do not fully match the called genes, so a read error is possible.

TCR beta VDJ and CDR3 profiling used genomic DNA as template. TCRdb re-derived calls from the reads in MiXCR, one entry per CDR3 protein. The table lists 400,000 to 500,000 distinct CDR3 sequences, under 80% of them singletons. Germline lookup yields CDR1 SGHTA and CDR2 FQGNSA. This CDR3 spans 13 amino acids. The sequence derives from a human donor in good health, serving as a control. The gene calls are TRBV7-2 and TRBJ2-7; 8 nucleotides align to TRBD2. The sample comprised sorted CD4+, CD8+, or CD8+CD57+ T cells (not recorded which) from PBMCs. CDR3 DNA sequence: TGTGCCAACAGCTTAGCGGGGAACTACGAGCAGAACTTC. It specifies CANSLAGNYEQNF.